Following are 10 T cell receptor beta chains from one sample sequenced in a study of CD4 T cells in lung cancer. Sequencing used immunoSEQ multiplex PCR; TCRdb keeps in-frame clones, though not all of them. The sample lists roughly 9,800 clones, over 65% occurring once. The lung tissue was taken at least 3 cm from the tumor in the same resection. Sequences were obtained from normal lung tissue taken away from the tumor. The receptors here all came from a man aged 55-75 years with non-small cell lung cancer.

The V gene is TRBV5-1, the J gene TRBJ1-4, with TRBD1 matching over 11 bases. This CDR3 region has 14 residues. CDR1 and CDR2 from the germline V gene are SGHRS and YFSETQ. The V gene end was trimmed by 4 bases and the J gene end by 7 bases; junction bases not matched to a gene: 3. The CDR3 nucleotides read TGCGCCAGCAGCCTGGGACAGGGGGGTGAAAAACTGTTTTTT. Its translation: CASSLGQGGEKLFF.

The table lists this clone with a count of one. CDR3 nucleotides: TGCGCCAGCTACACTAACCGGGACAGGGGGTTTGGCGAGCAGTACGTC. This gives the protein CASYTNRDRGFGEQYV. The V and J genes are TRBV23-1 and TRBJ2-7, with 11 bases lining up with TRBD1. TRBV23-1 is assigned to the ORF class and has an uncertain function. The CDR3 length is 16 residues. With 8 bases clipped from V and 6 bases from J, the junction kept 15 bases outside the gene matches.

V gene TRBV5-1 combines with J gene TRBJ2-7; possibly TRBD2 for D (6 bases). Looked up from germline, CDR1 is SGHRS and CDR2 is YFSETQ. CDR3 length equals 14 residues. V gave up 0 bases and J gave up 5 bases, with 12 bases separating them. CDR3 residues: CASSLDTGDHEQYF. The CDR3 nucleotides are TGCGCCAGCAGCTTGGACACGGGAGACCACGAGCAGTACTTC.

This CDR3 is CASSLEQGANTEAFF. In DNA, the CDR3 is TGTGCCAGCAGTTTAGAACAGGGGGCGAATACTGAAGCTTTCTTT. This chain connects TRBV28 to TRBJ1-1, with 9 bases fitting TRBD1. The CDR3 length is 15 residues. Losses at the gene ends were 2 bases for V and 5 bases for J; bases not matched to a gene: 6. Germline loops: CDR1 MDHEN, CDR2 SYDVKM. The variable domain in full, completed from reference TRBV28 and TRBJ1-1, reads DVKVTQSSRYLVKRTGEKVFLECVQDMDHENMFWYRQDPGLGLRLIYFSYDVKMKEKGDIPEGYSVSREKKERFSLILESASTNQTSMYLCASSLEQGANTEAFFGQGTRLTVV.

This clone came up once. The CDR3 loop is CASSWSGSVREQFF. The CDR3 bases are TGTGCCAGCTCCTGGAGCGGGAGTGTCCGCGAGCAGTTCTTC. The V gene is TRBV6-1, the J gene TRBJ2-1, with TRBD2 matching 8 bases. Germline V gene sequence: CDR1 MNHNS, CDR2 SASEGT. The CDR3 is 14 amino acids. With 8 bases clipped from V and 10 bases from J, the junction kept 13 bases outside the gene matches.

The rearrangement links TRBV9 to TRBJ1-1, with 10 bases that match TRBD1. CDR3 length: 13 residues. Germline values: CDR1 SGDLS, CDR2 YYNGEE. V lost 4 bases and J lost 6; bases outside the gene matches: 3. CDR3 in amino acids: CASSRGQGAEAFF. As DNA, the CDR3 is TGTGCCAGCAGCCGAGGACAGGGGGCTGAAGCTTTCTTT. The full variable domain, with the rest looked up from reference TRBV9 and TRBJ1-1, is DSGVTQTPKHLITATGQRVTLRCSPRSGDLSVYWYQQSLDQGLQFLIQYYNGEERAKGNILERFSAQQFPDLHSELNLSSLELGDSALYFCASSRGQGAEAFFGQGTRLTVV.

This clone was counted a few times. This chain uses TRBV19 with TRBJ1-5; D possibly corresponds to TRBD1 (5 bases). Deletions cut 4 bases from V and 3 bases from J, with 13 bases between. The CDR3 loop spans 15 amino acids. Germline V CDR1 and CDR2: LNHDA, SQIVND (reference sequence). The CDR3 here is CASSTTVDSNQPQHF. CDR3 DNA sequence: TGTGCCAGTAGTACGACAGTTGACTCCAATCAGCCCCAGCATTTT.

The chain recombines TRBV18 with TRBJ2-1; D is uncertain. The V and J ends lost 2 bases and 4 bases respectively, with 12 bases between them. CDR3 size: 15 residues. CDR1 and CDR2 (germline): KGHSH, LQKENI. This CDR3 reads CASSPEVSRYNEQFF. Written as DNA, the CDR3 is TGTGCCAGCTCACCAGAGGTGAGCCGTTACAATGAGCAGTTCTTC.

The chain carries TRBV28 and TRBJ2-6; 8 bases are shared with TRBD2. CDR1 and CDR2 (germline): MDHEN, SYDVKM. The V and J ends lost 10 bases and 4 bases, in that order; junction bases with no gene match: 9. This CDR3 comprises 15 residues. CDR3 in amino acids: CATREGGSGANVLTF. The CDR3 DNA is TGTGCCACCCGGGAGGGGGGCTCGGGGGCCAACGTCCTGACTTTC.

J is TRBJ2-7 and V is TRBV5-1, with TRBD2 matching 14 bases. The germline gives CDR1 SGHRS, CDR2 YFSETQ. CDR3 size: 14 residues. The ends lost 5 bases at V and 5 bases at J; junction bases unmatched: 3. CDR3 bases: TGCGCCAGCAGGCCGGGACTAGCGGGAGACGAGCAGTACTTC. It yields the protein CASRPGLAGDEQYF. The full variable domain, in which reference TRBV5-1 and TRBJ2-7 provide the parts outside the CDR3, is KAGVTQTPRYLIKTRGQQVTLSCSPISGHRSVSWYQQTPGQGLQFLFEYFSETQRNKGNFPGRFSGRQFSNSRSEMNVSTLELGDSALYLCASRPGLAGDEQYFGPGTRLTVT.